The 13 T cell receptor beta chains below all came from one sample that was sequenced in a study of blood T cells in healthy people across ages. PCR was performed a second time for about 6 to 12 cycles using a sample-barcoded 5' primer and a J-beta primer mix. TCRdb recomputed calls from the 5' RACE reads with MiXCR, one row per CDR3 protein. The sample includes 1.5 million to 2 million distinct CDR3 sequences, around half of them seen just once. The sequencing input was blood. The receptor source for this set is a woman in her thirties or forties in good health.

The V gene is TRBV20-1, the J gene TRBJ2-5; D possibly uses TRBD1 or TRBD2 (5 bases each). Trimming removed 5 bases at V and 2 bases at J, with 15 bases between. This CDR3 is built from 14 residues. From germline, CDR1 is DFQATT and CDR2 SNEGSKA (reference sequence). The DNA for the CDR3 is TGCAGTGCTCCAGGAGGACATTTACAAGAGACCCAGTACTTC. It encodes CSAPGGHLQETQYF.

The chain recombines TRBV4-1 with TRBJ1-2; D is unresolved. Germline CDR1 MGHRA, CDR2 YSYEKL. There are 13 residues in the CDR3. V lost 0 bases, J lost 8 bases, and 10 bases lay in between. In DNA, the CDR3 is TGCGCCAGCAGCCAAGAAGTGGCGGGAGGCTACACCTTC. This gives the protein CASSQEVAGGYTF.

This clonotype was picked up one time. This sequence joins TRBV20-1 and TRBJ2-3; TRBD2 matches 15 bases. The CDR3 runs 17 residues. The V gene end was trimmed by 3 bases and the J gene end by 10 bases; junction bases not matched to a gene: 14. Germline assignment: CDR1 DFQATT and CDR2 SNEGSKA (reference sequence). The CDR3 sequence is CSARGVGTSGGMDAQYF. CDR3 nucleotide sequence: TGCAGTGCTAGGGGTGTAGGGACTAGCGGGGGGATGGATGCGCAGTATTTT.

This clonotype appeared a few times. This chain uses TRBV29-1 with TRBJ2-3; perhaps TRBD1 as D (6 bases). The V end lost 4 bases, the J end lost 8 bases, and 31 bases lay between the germline ends. The CDR3 covers 18 residues. The germline V gene has CDR1 SQVTM and CDR2 ANQGSEA. In nucleotides, the CDR3 is TGCAGCGTTGTAAGTGACAGGAGACGCCACGCGGCACTTCGTACGCAGTATTTT. It encodes CSVVSDRRRHAALRTQYF.

The chain employs TRBV7-2 and TRBJ2-1, with 7 bases matching TRBD2. The assigned J gene may be wrong: the sequence end matches TRBJ2-7 better. The CDR3 sequence is 14 residues long. CDR1 is SGHTA, CDR2 FQGNSA, per germline. Written as DNA, the CDR3 is TGTGCCAGCACCTCTGCCGGGGGGTACAATGAGCAGTACTTC. This codes for CASTSAGGYNEQYF.

The chain has TRBV7-2 and TRBJ1-1; the D is unclear. Germline CDR1 is SGHTA and CDR2 is FQGNSA. V lost 4 bases and J 6 bases, leaving 12 bases between the germline ends. This CDR3 region has 13 residues. CDR3 residues: CASSSHVGAEAFF. DNA of the CDR3: TGTGCCAGCAGCTCCCATGTTGGCGCTGAAGCTTTCTTT.

The chain is built from TRBV5-1 and TRBJ2-7; D is uncertain. This CDR3 contains 11 residues. Trimming cost V 1 base and J 7 bases, with 6 bases left between them. Germline V gives CDR1 SGHRS, CDR2 YFSETQ. The DNA for the CDR3 is TGCGCCAGCAGCTTGCAGGAGGAGCAGTACTTC. Translated, it gives CASSLQEEQYF.

This clonotype appeared a few times. The chain employs TRBV20-1 and TRBJ1-2; D not certain. The V gene lost 5 bases and the J gene lost 7 bases, with 11 bases spanning the gap. The germline V gene has CDR1 DFQATT and CDR2 SNEGSKA (reference sequence). The CDR3 spans 11 residues. The CDR3 loop is CSARPRPGYTF. The CDR3, as DNA: TGCAGTGCTCGACCCCGGCCTGGCTACACCTTC.

This clonotype was found a few times. The rearrangement joins TRBV18 to TRBJ1-2; no definite D call. The CDR3 sequence is 14 residues long. CDR1 and CDR2 from the germline V gene are KGHSH and LQKENI. Trimming removed 0 bases from V and 6 bases from J, with 11 bases in between. CDR3 protein: CASSPPTFVDGYTF. In DNA form, the CDR3 reads TGTGCCAGCTCACCACCGACCTTCGTGGATGGCTACACCTTC.

This chain joins TRBV7-2 and TRBJ2-5; TRBD1 matches at 7 bases. V dropped 3 bases and J dropped 4; count of bases not matched to a gene: 11. The CDR3 length is 16 residues. Per the germline V gene, CDR1 is SGHTA and CDR2 is FQGNSA. CDR3 nucleotides: TGTGCCAGCAGCTTGCAAGGGACAGCCATGTCAGAGACCCAGTACTTC. It encodes CASSLQGTAMSETQYF.

This clonotype was seen more than once but under ten times. The chain uses TRBV20-1 and TRBJ2-5; tentatively, D is TRBD2 (7 bases). CDR3 length equals 14 residues. The V gene lost 8 bases and the J gene lost 5 bases, with 21 bases spanning the gap. Germline CDR1 reads DFQATT; CDR2 reads SNEGSKA (reference sequence). The CDR3 sequence: CSPDRGALGETQYF. Here the CDR3 DNA reads TGCAGTCCGGACCGGGGGGCGTTGGGGGAGACCCAGTACTTC.

V usage is TRBV7-2 and J usage is TRBJ1-2; D call uncertain. CDR3 length: 13 residues. V was shortened by 5 bases and J by 5 bases, with 12 bases between the two germline ends. Looked up from germline, CDR1 is SGHTA and CDR2 is FQGNSA. CDR3 amino acids: CASSERVGYGYTF. The CDR3 nucleotides are TGTGCCAGCAGCGAGAGGGTGGGGTATGGCTACACCTTC.

The chain is built from TRBV20-1 and TRBJ2-3; D possibly corresponds to TRBD2 (6 bases). Germline V CDR1 and CDR2: DFQATT, SNEGSKA (reference sequence). Trimming left V 4 bases short and J 0 bases short, with 14 bases between. This CDR3 has 15 residues. The CDR3 region has the DNA TGCAGTGCTATCCTAAGGCGGGGAAGCACAGATACGCAGTATTTT. Amino acids: CSAILRRGSTDTQYF.